This TCR beta chain was sequenced for a study of blood T cell repertoires in COVID-19. Study at large: Sample material is recorded as cDNA or gDNA derived from T cells, B-cell-depleted T cells, or PBMCs.

CDR1 and CDR2 (germline): LGHDT, YNNKEL (reference sequence). CDR3 length: 14 amino acids. Trimming removed 0 bases from V and 4 bases from J, with 9 bases in between. The authors' processing: The assay estimated nucleated cells by amplifying reference gene primers. Some clones are missing from TCRdb's copy, which holds only in-frame ones; the method was immunoSEQ multiplex PCR. The V and J calls and the clone size are those of that table, but D and trimming were determined from the DNA. The sample holds fewer than 35,000 clones, 90% seen once. V usage is TRBV3-1 (or the pseudogene TRBV3-2) and J usage is TRBJ2-5; D gene uncertain. Sequencing was done on a sample of peripheral blood. This TCR was recovered from a man in his fifties or sixties with active COVID-19. The CDR3, as DNA: TGTGCCAGCAGCCAAGATACAGTAAGAGAGACCCAGTACTTC. It is translated as CASSQDTVRETQYF.